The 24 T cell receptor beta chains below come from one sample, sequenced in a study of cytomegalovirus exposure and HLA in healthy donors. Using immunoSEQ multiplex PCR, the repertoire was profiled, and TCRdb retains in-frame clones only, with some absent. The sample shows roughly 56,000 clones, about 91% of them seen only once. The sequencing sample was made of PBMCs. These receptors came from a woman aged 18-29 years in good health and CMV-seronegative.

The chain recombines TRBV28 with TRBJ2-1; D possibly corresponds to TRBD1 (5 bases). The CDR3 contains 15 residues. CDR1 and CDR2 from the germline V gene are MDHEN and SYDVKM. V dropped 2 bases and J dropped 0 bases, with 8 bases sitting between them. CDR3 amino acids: CASSLATGSYNEQFF. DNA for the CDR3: TGTGCCAGCAGTTTAGCCACAGGCTCCTACAATGAGCAGTTCTTC.

As DNA, the CDR3 is TGTGCCAGCTCCCTGGGGCAGGGGAATCTCGAGACCCAGTACTTC. It codes for CASSLGQGNLETQYF. V usage is TRBV7-8 and J usage is TRBJ2-5, with D possibly being TRBD1 (6 bases). CDR1 and CDR2 (germline): SGHVS, FQNEAQ. V was cut by 8 bases and J by 5 bases, with 21 bases left in between. There are 15 residues in the CDR3.

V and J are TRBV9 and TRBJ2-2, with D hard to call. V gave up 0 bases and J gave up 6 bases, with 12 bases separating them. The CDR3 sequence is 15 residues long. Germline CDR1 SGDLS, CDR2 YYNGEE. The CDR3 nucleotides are TGTGCCAGCAGCGTAGTGTCCGGGTTCGCCGGGGAGCTGTTTTTT. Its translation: CASSVVSGFAGELFF.

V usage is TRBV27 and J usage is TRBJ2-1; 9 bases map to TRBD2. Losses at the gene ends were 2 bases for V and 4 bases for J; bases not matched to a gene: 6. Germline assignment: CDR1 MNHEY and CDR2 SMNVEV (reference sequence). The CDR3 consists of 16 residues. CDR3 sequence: CASSLEGGGVYNEQFF. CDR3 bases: TGTGCCAGCAGTTTAGAGGGCGGGGGGGTTTACAATGAGCAGTTCTTC.

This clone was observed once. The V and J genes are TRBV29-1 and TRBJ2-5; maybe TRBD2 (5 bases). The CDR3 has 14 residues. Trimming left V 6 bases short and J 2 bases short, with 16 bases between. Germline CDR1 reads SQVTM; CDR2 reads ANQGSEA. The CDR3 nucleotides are TGCAGCGTAGCCCGCCGAGCGGCTCAAGAGACCCAGTACTTC. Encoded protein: CSVARRAAQETQYF.

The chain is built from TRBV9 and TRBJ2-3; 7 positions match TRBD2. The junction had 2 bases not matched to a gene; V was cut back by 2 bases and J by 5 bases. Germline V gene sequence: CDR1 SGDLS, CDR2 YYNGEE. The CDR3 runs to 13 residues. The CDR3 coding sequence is TGTGCCAGCAGCGTCACTAGCGAAGATACGCAGTATTTT. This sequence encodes CASSVTSEDTQYF.

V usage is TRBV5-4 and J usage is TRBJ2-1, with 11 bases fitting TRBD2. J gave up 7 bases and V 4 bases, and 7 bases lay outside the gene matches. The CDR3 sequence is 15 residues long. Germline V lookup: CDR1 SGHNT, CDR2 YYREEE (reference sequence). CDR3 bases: TGTGCCAGCAGCACCCTGACTAGCGGGACAAATGAGCAGTTCTTC. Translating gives CASSTLTSGTNEQFF.

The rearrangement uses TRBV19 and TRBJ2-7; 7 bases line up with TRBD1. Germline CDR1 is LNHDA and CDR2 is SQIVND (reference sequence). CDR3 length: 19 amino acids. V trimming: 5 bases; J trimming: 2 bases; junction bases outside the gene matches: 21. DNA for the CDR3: TGTGCCAGTAGTGCCGAGGGACAGTTCTTCGGAGGTGGTGCCTACGAGCAGTACTTC. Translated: CASSAEGQFFGGGAYEQYF.

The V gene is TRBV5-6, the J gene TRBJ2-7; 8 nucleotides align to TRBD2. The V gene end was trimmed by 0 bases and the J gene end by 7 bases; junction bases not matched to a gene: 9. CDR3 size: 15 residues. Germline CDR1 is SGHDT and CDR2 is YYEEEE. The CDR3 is CASSLGGSGNPEQYF. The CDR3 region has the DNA TGTGCCAGCAGCTTGGGGGGTAGCGGGAACCCGGAGCAGTACTTC.

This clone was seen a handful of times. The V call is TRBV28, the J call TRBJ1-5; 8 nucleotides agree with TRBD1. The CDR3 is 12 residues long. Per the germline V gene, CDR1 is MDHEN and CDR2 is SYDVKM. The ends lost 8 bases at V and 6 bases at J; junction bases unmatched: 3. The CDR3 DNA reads TGTGCCAGCGGACAGGGTTCTCAGCCCCAGCATTTT. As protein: CASGQGSQPQHF.

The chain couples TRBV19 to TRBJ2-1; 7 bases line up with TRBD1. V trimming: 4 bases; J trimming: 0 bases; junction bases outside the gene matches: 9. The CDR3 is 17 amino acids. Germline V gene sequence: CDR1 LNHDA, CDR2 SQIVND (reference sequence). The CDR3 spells CASSKMIGTVSYNEQFF. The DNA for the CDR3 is TGTGCCAGTAGTAAAATGATCGGGACAGTCTCCTACAATGAGCAGTTCTTC.

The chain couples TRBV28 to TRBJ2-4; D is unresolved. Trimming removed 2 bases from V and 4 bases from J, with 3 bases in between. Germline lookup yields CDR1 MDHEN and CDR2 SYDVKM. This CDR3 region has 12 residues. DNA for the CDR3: TGTGCCAGCAGTTTAGAGAAAAACATTCAGTACTTC. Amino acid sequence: CASSLEKNIQYF.

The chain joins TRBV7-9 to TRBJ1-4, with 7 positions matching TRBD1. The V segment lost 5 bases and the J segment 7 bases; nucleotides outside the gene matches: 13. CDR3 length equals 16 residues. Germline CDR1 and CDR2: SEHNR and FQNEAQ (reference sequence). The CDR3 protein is CASSRFLQDRIEKLFF. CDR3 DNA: TGTGCCAGCAGCCGATTCCTCCAGGACAGGATTGAAAAACTGTTTTTT.

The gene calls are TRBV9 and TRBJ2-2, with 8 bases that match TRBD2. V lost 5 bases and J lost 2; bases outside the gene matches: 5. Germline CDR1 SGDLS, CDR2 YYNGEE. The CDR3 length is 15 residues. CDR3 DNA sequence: TGTGCCAGCAGTCACGGGGGGGCTAACACCGGGGAGCTGTTTTTT. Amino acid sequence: CASSHGGANTGELFF.

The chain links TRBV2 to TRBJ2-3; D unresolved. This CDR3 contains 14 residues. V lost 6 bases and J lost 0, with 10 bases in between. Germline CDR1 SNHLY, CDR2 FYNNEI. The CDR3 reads CASSGETSTDTQYF. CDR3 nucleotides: TGTGCCAGCAGCGGAGAGACTAGCACAGATACGCAGTATTTT.

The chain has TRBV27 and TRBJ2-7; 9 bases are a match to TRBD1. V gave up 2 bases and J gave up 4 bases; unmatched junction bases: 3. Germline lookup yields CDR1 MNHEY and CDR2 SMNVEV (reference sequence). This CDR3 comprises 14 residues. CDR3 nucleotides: TGTGCCAGCAGTTTAACCGGGACAGGGTACGAGCAGTACTTC. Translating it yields CASSLTGTGYEQYF.

CDR3 sequence: CASSLGDTYTDTQYF. CDR3 in DNA: TGTGCCAGCAGCTTGGGGGACACCTACACAGATACGCAGTATTTT. The V and J genes are TRBV11-2 and TRBJ2-3, with D possibly TRBD1 on 6 matching bases. In germline, CDR1 is SGHAT, CDR2 FQNNGV. V was clipped by 3 bases and J by 2 bases, with 12 bases between them. The CDR3 is 15 residues long.

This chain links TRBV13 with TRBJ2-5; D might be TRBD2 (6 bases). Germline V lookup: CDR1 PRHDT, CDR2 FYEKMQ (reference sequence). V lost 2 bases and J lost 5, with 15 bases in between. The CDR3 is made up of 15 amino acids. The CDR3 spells CASSLRSREWETQYF. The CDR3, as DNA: TGTGCCAGCAGCTTACGTAGTCGGGAGTGGGAGACCCAGTACTTC.

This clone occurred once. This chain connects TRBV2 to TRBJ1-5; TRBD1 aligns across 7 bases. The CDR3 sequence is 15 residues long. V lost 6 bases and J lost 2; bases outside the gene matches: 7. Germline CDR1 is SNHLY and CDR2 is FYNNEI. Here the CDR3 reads CASRGGTGGNQPQHF. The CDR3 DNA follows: TGTGCCAGCAGAGGGGGAACAGGGGGCAATCAGCCCCAGCATTTT.

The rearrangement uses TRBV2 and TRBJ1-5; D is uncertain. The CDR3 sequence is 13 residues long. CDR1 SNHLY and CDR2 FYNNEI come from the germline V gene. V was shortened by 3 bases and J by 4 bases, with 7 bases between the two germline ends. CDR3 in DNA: TGTGCCAGCAGTGACAGGAGGAATCAGCCCCAGCATTTT. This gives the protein CASSDRRNQPQHF. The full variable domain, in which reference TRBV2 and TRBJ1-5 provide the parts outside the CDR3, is EPEVTQTPSHQVTQMGQEVILRCVPISNHLYFYWYRQILGQKVEFLVSFYNNEISEKSEIFDDQFSVERPDGSNFTLKIRSTKLEDSAMYFCASSDRRNQPQHFGDGTRLSIL.

The CDR3 loop reads CASSWAGAQQTDTQYF. CDR3 in DNA: TGTGCCAGCAGTTGGGCAGGGGCACAGCAAACAGATACGCAGTATTTT. The chain combines TRBV6-6 with TRBJ2-3, with a possible D match to TRBD1 (6 bases). V was trimmed by 4 bases and J by 3 bases, leaving 17 bases between them. CDR1 is MNHNY, CDR2 SVGAGI, per germline (reference sequence). CDR3 length equals 16 residues.

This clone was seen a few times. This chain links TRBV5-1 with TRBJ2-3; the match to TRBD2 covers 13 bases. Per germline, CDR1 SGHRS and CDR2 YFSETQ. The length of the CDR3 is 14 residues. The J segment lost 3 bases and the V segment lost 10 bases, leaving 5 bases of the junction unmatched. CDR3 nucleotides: TGCGCCTCCCGGACTAGCGGGAGTACAGATACGCAGTATTTT. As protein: CASRTSGSTDTQYF.

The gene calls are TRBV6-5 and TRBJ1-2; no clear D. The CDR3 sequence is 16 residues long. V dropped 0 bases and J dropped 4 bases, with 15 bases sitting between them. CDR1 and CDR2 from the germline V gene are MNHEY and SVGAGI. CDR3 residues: CASSYSEGWRFYGYTF. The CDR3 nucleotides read TGTGCCAGCAGTTACTCGGAGGGTTGGCGATTCTATGGCTACACCTTC.

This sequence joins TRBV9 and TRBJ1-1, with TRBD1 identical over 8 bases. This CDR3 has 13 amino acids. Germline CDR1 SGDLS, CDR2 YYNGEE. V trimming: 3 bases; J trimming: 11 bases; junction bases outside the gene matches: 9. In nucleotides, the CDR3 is TGTGCCAGCAGCGAAAAGGGGACAGGCTCGGCTTTCTTT. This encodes CASSEKGTGSAFF.